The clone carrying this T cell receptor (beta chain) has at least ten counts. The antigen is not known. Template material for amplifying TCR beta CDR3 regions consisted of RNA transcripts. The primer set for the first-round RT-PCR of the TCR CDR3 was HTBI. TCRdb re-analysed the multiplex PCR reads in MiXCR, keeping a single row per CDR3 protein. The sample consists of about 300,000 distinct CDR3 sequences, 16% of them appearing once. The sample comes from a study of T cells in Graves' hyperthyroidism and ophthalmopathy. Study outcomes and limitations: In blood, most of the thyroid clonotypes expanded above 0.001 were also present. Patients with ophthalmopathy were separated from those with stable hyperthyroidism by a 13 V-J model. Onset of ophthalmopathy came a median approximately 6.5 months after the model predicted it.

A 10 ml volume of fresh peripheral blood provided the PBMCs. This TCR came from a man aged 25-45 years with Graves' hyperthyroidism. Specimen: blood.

DNA of the CDR3: TGTGCCAGCAGTTCCCTCCCTCCATCCGTAGGGGAGACCCAGTACTTC. Protein product: CASSSLPPSVGETQYF. The genes are TRBV6-5 and TRBJ2-5; D is uncertain. CDR3 length: 16 amino acids. Trimming removed 4 bases from V and 5 bases from J, with 20 bases in between. CDR1 MNHEY and CDR2 SVGAGI come from the germline V gene.